A selection of T cell receptor beta chains follows, all from one sample in a study of blood T cell repertoires in COVID-19. Using immunoSEQ multiplex PCR, the repertoire was profiled, and TCRdb retains in-frame clones only, with some absent. The sample yields about 73,000 clones, over 70% seen once. The sequencing sample was made of peripheral blood. The receptors shown here come from an elderly man with active or convalescent COVID-19. Both conserved end residues are part of each CDR3. A D gene is named only where the DNA matches it firmly. For some rows the clone size is stated as once, few or many, or as a class when expanded; others skip it.

TRBV5-1	TRBJ1-2	.	.	TGCGCCAGCAGTCCTACAGGGCCCCGTTATGGCTACACCTTC	CASSPTGPRYGYTF
TRBV7-2	TRBJ2-2	.	.	TGTGCCAGCAGCGAACAGGGGGAGCTGTTTTTT	CASSEQGELFF
TRBV6-2/TRBV6-3	TRBJ1-1	TRBD1	few	TGTGCCAGCAGTCAACCGGGACAGTTGACTTTCTTT	CASSQPGQLTFF
TRBV18	TRBJ1-4	.	.	TGTGCCAGCTCGGACAAAGGGGGTGAAAAACTGTTTTTT	CASSDKGGEKLFF
TRBV6-2/TRBV6-3	TRBJ2-7	TRBD2	.	TGTGCCAGCAGCGTGCTAGCGGGAGGGCCGTACGAGCAGTACTTC	CASSVLAGGPYEQYF
TRBV5-1	TRBJ1-1	.	.	TGCGCCAGCAGCTTGGGAGTGAACACTGAAGCTTTCTTT	CASSLGVNTEAFF
TRBV7-9	TRBJ1-2	TRBD1	.	TGTGCCAGCAGCTTATTCCCCTACAGGGGCGCTAACTATGGCTACACCTTC	CASSLFPYRGANYGYTF
TRBV27	TRBJ1-2	.	.	TGTGCCAGCAGTCCAGCTCGACAGACTAACTATGGCTACACCTTC	CASSPARQTNYGYTF
TRBV5-1	TRBJ2-2	.	.	TGCGCCAGCAGCTTGGACAGGCCGAACACCGGGGAGCTGTTTTTT	CASSLDRPNTGELFF
TRBV12-2	TRBJ2-6	.	.	TGTGCAAGTCGCCCAACGGGCCGGGACAGGGGGCCCGGGGCCAACGTCCTGACTTTC	CASRPTGRDRGPGANVLTF
TRBV30	TRBJ1-5	.	.	TGTGCCTGGAGTGTACGGGGTCGGGGCAATCAGCCCCAGCATTTT	CAWSVRGRGNQPQHF
TRBV7-2	TRBJ1-1	.	.	TGTGCCAGCAGCCCACTCATAGGAGCTGAAGCTTTCTTT	CASSPLIGAEAFF
TRBV5-1	TRBJ2-1	TRBD1	.	TGCGCCAGCAGCCTGTACAGGGGGCAGAATGAGCAGTTCTTC	CASSLYRGQNEQFF
TRBV3-1/TRBV3-2	TRBJ2-3	TRBD2	.	TGTGCCAGCAGCCATGGGGGGCCCGGGACTAGTTATACAGATACGCAGTATTTT	CASSHGGPGTSYTDTQYF
TRBV4-1	TRBJ1-1	TRBD1	.	TGCGCCAGCAGCCAAGATAAGACAGGGGGCACTGAAGCTTTCTTT	CASSQDKTGGTEAFF
TRBV6-5	TRBJ2-7	TRBD2	.	TGTGCCAGCAGAACTAGCGGGAGGCGAAACGAGCAGTACTTC	CASRTSGRRNEQYF
TRBV5-4	TRBJ2-7	.	.	TGTGCCAGCAGCTTGGGAGGGCTACTAGCCCTAAGCTCCTACGAGCAGTACTTC	CASSLGGLLALSSYEQYF
TRBV10-2	TRBJ2-7	TRBD2	.	TGCGCCAGCGCGGGAGGGCCGTCAATCTACGAGCAGTACTTC	CASAGGPSIYEQYF
TRBV5-1	TRBJ1-5	.	few	TGCGCCAGCAGCTCGACAGGTTGGGGTCAGCCCCAGCATTTT	CASSSTGWGQPQHF
TRBV7-9	TRBJ1-6	.	.	TGTGCCAGCATCTCTACAGGGAATGATTCACCCCTCCACTTT	CASISTGNDSPLHF
TRBV5-1	TRBJ1-2	TRBD1	once	TGCGCCAGCAGCCGGGACAGCCATAACTATGGCTACACCTTC	CASSRDSHNYGYTF
TRBV7-2	TRBJ2-3	TRBD2	.	TGTGCCAGCAGCTTAGCTAGCGGGATAGATACGCAGTATTTT	CASSLASGIDTQYF
TRBV11-2	TRBJ2-5	TRBD2	once	TGTGCCAGCAGCTTTTGGGGTTTTACTAGCGGAGACCAAGAGACCCAGTACTTC	CASSFWGFTSGDQETQYF
TRBV11-3	TRBJ2-2	TRBD2	.	TGTGCCAGCAGCTTAGGAGGGACTAGCGCCGGGGAGCTGTTTTTT	CASSLGGTSAGELFF
TRBV7-9	TRBJ1-2	.	.	TGTGCCAGCAGCTTAGCGGCGGATTACTATGGCTACACCTTC	CASSLAADYYGYTF
TRBV6-5	TRBJ2-7	TRBD2	.	TGTGCCAGCATTAGGCCTAGCGGGAGTTGGGAGCAGTACTTC	CASIRPSGSWEQYF